This TCR beta chain originates from a study of blood T cell repertoires in COVID-19. V was pared by 0 bases and J by 12 bases, with 18 bases between. The length of the CDR3 is 15 residues. The germline V gene has CDR1 MNHEY and CDR2 SVGAGI. Some clones are missing from TCRdb's copy, which holds only in-frame ones; the method was immunoSEQ multiplex PCR. The sample holds 45,000 to 50,000 clones; approximately 90% are singletons and the top ten take approximately 9.6%. The chain is built from TRBV6-5 and TRBJ2-1; possibly TRBD1 for D (6 bases). Sequences were obtained from peripheral blood. This sequence originates from a man over 45 with active COVID-19. CDR3: CASSYSGQTLKGQFF. Written as DNA, the CDR3 is TGTGCCAGCAGTTACTCCGGACAGACCCTAAAGGGGCAGTTCTTC.